The clone carrying this TCR beta chain came up many times. Patients aged 18 to 65 had newly diagnosed hyperthyroidism that had lasted under 2 months. The source of the sample is a study of T cells in Graves' hyperthyroidism and ophthalmopathy. Trimming removed 0 bases at V and 4 bases at J, with 12 bases between. The CDR3 length is 15 residues. Looked up from germline, CDR1 is MNHNY and CDR2 is SVGAGI (reference sequence). Authors of the study amplified TCR beta CDR3 regions from RNA transcripts. First-round RT-PCR targeting the TCR CDR3 was performed with the HTBI primer set. One entry per CDR3 protein, called by TCRdb with MiXCR from the multiplex PCR reads. The sample records about 290,000 distinct CDR3 sequences, roughly 13% being singletons.

The TCR originated in a woman in her thirties or forties with Graves' hyperthyroidism. The chain employs TRBV6-6 and TRBJ1-1, with D perhaps matching TRBD1 (6 bases). Sequencing used blood. CDR3 amino acids: CASSYSRGLGTEAFF. Written as DNA, the CDR3 is TGTGCCAGCAGTTACTCCCGGGGGCTCGGCACTGAAGCTTTCTTT.